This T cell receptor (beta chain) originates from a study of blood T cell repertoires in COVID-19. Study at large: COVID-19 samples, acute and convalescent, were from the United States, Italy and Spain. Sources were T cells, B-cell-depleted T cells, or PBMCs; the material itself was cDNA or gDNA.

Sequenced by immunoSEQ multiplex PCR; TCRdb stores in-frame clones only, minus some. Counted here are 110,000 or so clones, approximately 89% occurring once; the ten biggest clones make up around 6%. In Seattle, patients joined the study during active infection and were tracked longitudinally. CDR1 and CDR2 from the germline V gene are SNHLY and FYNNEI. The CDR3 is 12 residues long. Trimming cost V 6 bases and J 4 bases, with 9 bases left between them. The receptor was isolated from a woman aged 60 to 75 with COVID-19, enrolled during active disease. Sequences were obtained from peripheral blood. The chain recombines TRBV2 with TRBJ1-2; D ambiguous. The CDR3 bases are TGTGCCAGCAGCGCCGACATCTATGGCTACACCTTC. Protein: CASSADIYGYTF.